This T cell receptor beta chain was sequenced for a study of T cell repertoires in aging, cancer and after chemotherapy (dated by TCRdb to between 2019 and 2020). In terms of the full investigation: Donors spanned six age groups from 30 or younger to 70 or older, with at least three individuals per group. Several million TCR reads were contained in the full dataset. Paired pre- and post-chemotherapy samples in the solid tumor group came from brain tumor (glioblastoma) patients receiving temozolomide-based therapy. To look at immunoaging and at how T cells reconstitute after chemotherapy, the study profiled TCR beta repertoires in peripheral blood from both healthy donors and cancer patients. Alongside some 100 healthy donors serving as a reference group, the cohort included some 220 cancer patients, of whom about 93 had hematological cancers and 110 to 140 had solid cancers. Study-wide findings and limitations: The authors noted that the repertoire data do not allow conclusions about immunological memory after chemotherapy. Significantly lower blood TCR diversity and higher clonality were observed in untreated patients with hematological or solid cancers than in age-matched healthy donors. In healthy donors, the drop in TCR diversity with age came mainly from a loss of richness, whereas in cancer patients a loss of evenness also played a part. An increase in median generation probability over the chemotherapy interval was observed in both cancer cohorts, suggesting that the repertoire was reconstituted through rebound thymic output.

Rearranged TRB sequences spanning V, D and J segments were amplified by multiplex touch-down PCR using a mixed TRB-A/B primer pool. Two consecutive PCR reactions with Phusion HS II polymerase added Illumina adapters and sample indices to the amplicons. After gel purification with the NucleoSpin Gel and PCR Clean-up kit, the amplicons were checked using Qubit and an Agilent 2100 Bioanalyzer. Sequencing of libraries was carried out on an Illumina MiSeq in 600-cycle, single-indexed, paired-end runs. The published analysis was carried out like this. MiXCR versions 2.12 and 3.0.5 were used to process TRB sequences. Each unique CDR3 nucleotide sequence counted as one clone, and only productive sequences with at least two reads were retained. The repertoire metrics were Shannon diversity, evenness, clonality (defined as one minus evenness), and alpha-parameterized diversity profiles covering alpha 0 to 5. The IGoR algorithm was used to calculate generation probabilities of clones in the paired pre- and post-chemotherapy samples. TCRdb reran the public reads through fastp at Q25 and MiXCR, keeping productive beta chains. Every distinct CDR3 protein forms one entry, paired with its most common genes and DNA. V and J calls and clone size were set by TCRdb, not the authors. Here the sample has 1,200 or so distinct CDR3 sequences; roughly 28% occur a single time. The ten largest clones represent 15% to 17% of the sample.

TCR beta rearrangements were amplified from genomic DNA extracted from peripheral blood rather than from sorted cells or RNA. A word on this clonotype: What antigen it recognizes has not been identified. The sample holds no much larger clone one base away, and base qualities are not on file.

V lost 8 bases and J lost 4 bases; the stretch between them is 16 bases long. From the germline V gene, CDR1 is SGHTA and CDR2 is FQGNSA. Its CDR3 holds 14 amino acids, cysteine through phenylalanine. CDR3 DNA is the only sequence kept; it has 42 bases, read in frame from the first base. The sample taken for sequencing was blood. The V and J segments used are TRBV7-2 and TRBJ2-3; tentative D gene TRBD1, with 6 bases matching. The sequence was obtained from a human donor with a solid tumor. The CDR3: CASRPRTDPDTQYF. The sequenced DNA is TGTGCCAGCCGGCCCCGGACAGATCCAGATACGCAGTATTTT.